The T cell receptor (beta chain) under discussion was sequenced for a study of blood T cells in healthy people across ages. Sample-barcoded 5' priming and a J-beta primer mix drove a second PCR of roughly 7 to 11 cycles. From the 5' RACE reads, TCRdb called clonotypes with MiXCR, one entry per CDR3 protein. The data hold about 2 million distinct CDR3 sequences, with 49% observed a single time. The sequenced sample consisted of blood. The sequence was collected from a woman aged 35 to 49 in good health.

The chain's CDR3 is CASSLMGQTPSYGYTF. DNA for the CDR3: TGTGCCAGCAGCTTAATGGGACAGACCCCATCATATGGCTACACCTTC. This chain connects TRBV7-9 to TRBJ1-2, with 7 bases that match TRBD1. The ends lost 2 bases at V and 5 bases at J; junction bases unmatched: 11. There are 16 residues in the CDR3. CDR1 SEHNR and CDR2 FQNEAQ come from the germline V gene (reference sequence).